This note documents a single T cell receptor beta chain sequence. Its antigen remains undetermined. It has no much larger one-base neighbor in the sample; base qualities were not kept. Other nucleotide sequences from this sample produce the same CDR3. The source of the sample is a study of T cell responses to AZD1222 COVID-19 vaccine (dated by TCRdb to about 2021). Looking at the study overall: AZD1222 recipients whose second dose came at about 4 weeks and those whose second dose came at about 12 weeks were combined into one group, since spike-specific TCR depth and breadth did not differ between the two schedules. TCR sequencing covered more than 230 trial participants: 207 given two doses of AZD1222 and about 26 given two doses of MenACWY control vaccine. Trial participants were enrolled by age into subgroups of 18-55, 56-69 and 70-plus years, and about 150, 27 and 61 TCR-sequenced participants, respectively, were included in these subgroups.

The time point label, read with the paper, signifies: baseline before first vaccination. Vaccinee samples were obtained from the UK trials COV001 and COV002, which included a single-blind randomized controlled phase 2/3 trial of AZD1222 (ChAdOx1 nCoV-19) in healthy adults. For TCRbeta chain sequencing, PBMC samples from trial participants were taken at day 0 and at day 28 after the second dose. Reading from cysteine to phenylalanine, the CDR3 counts 14 amino acids. The CDR3 DNA has 42 bases and is translated from base 1. V was cut back by 2 bases and J by 7 bases, leaving a gap of 10 bases between them. The CDR1 and CDR2 encoded by the germline V gene are SGHRS and YFSETQ. The CDR3 regions of human TCRbeta chains were analyzed by immunosequencing. Per the original workflow: Repertoire TCRs were matched against a reference library of SARS-CoV-2-specific TCRs generated with the MIRA antigen-specificity platform. Breadth meant the fraction of unique TCRs that were SARS-CoV-2-associated, whereas depth meant the fraction of total T cells that were SARS-CoV-2-associated. Each spike-specific TCR was assigned to its reactive spike region and to a CD4 or CD8 class using the MIRA data. Log10-transformed breadth and depth values were compared by one-way ANOVA with Sidak's multiple comparisons tests. Entries here come from immuneACCESS through TCRdb and include only in-frame sequences with V and J called. Some clones fail to appear in such tables; in the studies checked, an unresolved V gene covers under half of the shortfall, and the cause of the remainder is unknown. V and J calls and clone size follow that table, whereas D and trimming were derived from the DNA. The table for this sample lists some 130,000 clones; 84% of them were counted only once. 4.1% of the sample belongs to the ten largest clones.

Beyond this particular receptor, the publication reports: The 56-69-year group was small, and its depth increase did not reach significance, likely because of low power. Most participants were white British and females outnumbered males, and the authors suggested that clonal diversity may have been underestimated. Conclusions about previously exposed vaccinees were limited because only six AZD1222 recipients were SARS-CoV-2 seropositive at baseline. Because no day 14 peak-response samples were available, the repertoires could be characterized only after the peak T cell response. Spike-specific TCR breadth and depth rose significantly after two AZD1222 doses compared with day 0 and with MenACWY recipients. Nearly half of unique spike-specific TCRs reportedly recognized epitopes outside regions mutated in the B.1.351 and B.1.1.7 variants. The whole spike protein was spanned by vaccine-associated CD4 TCRs, and dominant responses were seen in regions 160-218 and 743-854.

The rearrangement joined TRBV5-1 to TRBJ1-6; the D gene is not confidently resolved. The sequence came from an adult in good health. The material was peripheral blood, obtained on day 0 of AZD1222 vaccination. In nucleotide form, the sequence is TGCGCCAGCAGCTTACGGACTGGAAATTCACCCCTCCACTTT. This is translated as CASSLRTGNSPLHF.